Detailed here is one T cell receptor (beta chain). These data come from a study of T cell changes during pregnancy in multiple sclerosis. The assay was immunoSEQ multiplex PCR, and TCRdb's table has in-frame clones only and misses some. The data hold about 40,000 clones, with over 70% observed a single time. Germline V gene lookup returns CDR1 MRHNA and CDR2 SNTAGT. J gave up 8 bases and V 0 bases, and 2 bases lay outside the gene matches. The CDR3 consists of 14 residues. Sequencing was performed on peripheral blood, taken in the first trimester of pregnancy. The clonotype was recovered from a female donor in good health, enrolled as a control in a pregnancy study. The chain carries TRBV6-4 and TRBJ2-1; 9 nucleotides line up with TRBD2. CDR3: CASSDSRGGHEQFF. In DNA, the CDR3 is TGTGCCAGCAGTGACTCGCGGGGGGGCCATGAGCAGTTCTTC.